Below are 9 T cell receptor beta chains sequenced from a single sample in a study of T cells after yellow fever vaccination (dated by TCRdb to between 2018 and 2021). Receptor amplification or capture employed 5' RACE. Sequencing used an Illumina HiSeq 2500. Clones were called with MiXCR by TCRdb after fastp trimmed the public reads at Q25, and only in-frame beta chains were retained. When rows share a CDR3 protein, they turn into one entry using the most common DNA and genes. In all, the sample holds just under 600,000 distinct CDR3 sequences, and roughly 13% of those were seen once. The ten largest clonotypes hold over 11% of the sample. This specimen's treatment or condition label, per the study, means: live attenuated yellow fever vaccine strain. Material: PBMCs, obtained on the day of the yellow fever booster vaccination. These receptors all stem from a man aged 30-40 years who received the YFV17D yellow fever vaccine.

This chain joins TRBV18 and TRBJ1-1; D may be TRBD1 (5 bases). The CDR3 length is 14 residues. Germline V gene data show CDR1 as KGHSH and CDR2 as LQKENI. V was clipped by 3 bases and J by 6 bases, with 14 bases between them. As DNA, the CDR3 is TGTGCCAGCTCACCGGGGGGGACGAGGCCTGAAGCTTTCTTT. It specifies CASSPGGTRPEAFF.

This sequence joins TRBV11-3 and TRBJ2-1; the match to TRBD2 covers 10 bases. The V segment lost 1 base and the J segment 5 bases; nucleotides outside the gene matches: 5. The length of the CDR3 is 16 residues. Germline CDR1 and CDR2: SGHNT and YENEEA. CDR3 region: CASSLAPLAGNNEQFF. The CDR3 bases are TGTGCCAGCAGCTTAGCCCCACTAGCGGGAAACAATGAGCAGTTCTTC.

This clonotype was seen a handful of times. The genes are TRBV7-9 and TRBJ2-1, with 7 bases aligning to TRBD1. Germline CDR1 and CDR2: SEHNR and FQNEAQ (reference sequence). The CDR3 has 11 residues. Losses at the gene ends were 9 bases for V and 10 bases for J; bases not matched to a gene: 6. The CDR3 spells CASTKQGEQFF. In nucleotides, the CDR3 is TGTGCCAGTACCAAACAGGGGGAGCAGTTCTTC. Full variable domain (remainder filled in from reference TRBV7-9 and TRBJ2-1): DTGVSQNPRHKITKRGQNVTFRCDPISEHNRLYWYRQTLGQGPEFLTYFQNEAQLEKSRLLSDRFSAERPKGSFSTLEIQRTEQGDSAMYLCASTKQGEQFFGPGTRLTVL.

A few counts support this clonotype. The rearrangement links TRBV15 to TRBJ2-5; D gene unclear. Germline CDR1 LNHNV, CDR2 YYDKDF (reference sequence). The CDR3 loop spans 14 amino acids. V lost 4 bases, J lost 1 base, and 10 bases lay in between. As DNA, the CDR3 is TGTGCCACCAGCATACACCGGGCCCAAGAGACCCAGTACTTC. Its translation is CATSIHRAQETQYF. The full variable domain, completed using reference TRBV15 and TRBJ2-5, is DAMVIQNPRYQVTQFGKPVTLSCSQTLNHNVMYWYQQKSSQAPKLLFHYYDKDFNNEADTPDNFQSRRPNTSFCFLDIRSPGLGDTAMYLCATSIHRAQETQYFGPGTRLLVL.

This clonotype was observed many times. The rearrangement uses TRBV7-2 and TRBJ2-1; no definite D call. V lost 1 base, J lost 0 bases, and 7 bases lay in between. Germline CDR1 is SGHTA and CDR2 is FQGNSA. The CDR3 is made up of 15 amino acids. CDR3 loop: CASSLGLLSYNEQFF. CDR3 nucleotide sequence: TGTGCCAGCAGCTTAGGCCTCCTCTCCTACAATGAGCAGTTCTTC.

This clonotype was observed a few times. The rearrangement uses TRBV7-8 and TRBJ2-2; the D call may be TRBD1 or TRBD2 (5 bases each). V was cut by 4 bases and J by 4 bases, with 13 bases left in between. Germline V gene sequence: CDR1 SGHVS, CDR2 FQNEAQ. The CDR3 runs to 15 residues. For the CDR3, the DNA is TGTGCCAGCAGCTACGGGACGCCGGGCACCGGGGAGCTGTTTTTT. The encoded protein is CASSYGTPGTGELFF.

This clonotype showed up just a few times. The CDR3 region is CSVTSSGNTIYF. CDR3 DNA: TGCAGCGTCACTAGCTCTGGAAACACCATATATTTT. The rearrangement uses TRBV29-1 and TRBJ1-3; unclear D gene. V lost 6 bases to trimming and J lost 0 bases, with 6 bases between them. The V gene's germline CDR1 is SQVTM and CDR2 ANQGSEA. There are 12 residues in the CDR3.

The chain has TRBV6-6 and TRBJ1-1; D not certain. Germline-derived CDR1 and CDR2 are MNHNY and SVGAGI (reference sequence). There are 13 residues in the CDR3. Trimming shortened V by 8 bases and J by 5 bases, and 15 bases separated the two germline ends. DNA of the CDR3: TGTGCCAGCGAGTTCCAGGCCGTAACTGAAGCTTTCTTT. Residues: CASEFQAVTEAFF.

The genes are TRBV7-8 and TRBJ2-7; 9 bases fit TRBD2. After removal of 1 base from V and 6 bases from J, the junction contained 7 bases not matched to a gene. The CDR3 extends over 15 amino acids. CDR1 and CDR2 from the germline V gene are SGHVS and FQNEAQ. The CDR3 sequence: CASSLDLAGIGEQYF. Here the CDR3 DNA reads TGTGCCAGCAGCTTAGATCTAGCGGGAATAGGCGAGCAGTACTTC.